This TCR beta chain was retrieved from a study of radiation and T cells in renal cell carcinoma. In the case of this clone: Its antigen is unidentified.

Sequenced by immunoSEQ multiplex PCR; TCRdb stores in-frame clones only, minus some. This table holds just under 80,000 clones, 80% to 90% found once. Noted time point: blood 2 weeks post-SBRT. Treatment indicated: 15 Gy SBRT to primary tumor, nephrectomy 4 weeks later. This renal cell carcinoma was of the clear cell type. Regarding the study as a whole: No pretreatment tumor biopsies were available for baseline clonotypes. From baseline, blood top tumor clonotypes peaked at 2 weeks post-radiation.

The CDR3 totals 12 residues. Per the germline V gene, CDR1 is MDHEN and CDR2 is SYDVKM. The ends were cut back, 10 bases at V and 2 bases at J, with 12 bases in the middle. The specimen comprised blood, sampled from a patient whose treatment included radiotherapy and nephrectomy. The clonotype was recovered from a woman between 45 and 60 years old with renal cell carcinoma. The chain combines TRBV28 with TRBJ2-7; D gene ambiguous. The CDR3 loop reads CATWAGTYEQYF. CDR3 nucleotides: TGTGCCACCTGGGCAGGAACCTACGAGCAGTACTTC.